This T cell receptor (beta chain) appears in the sequencing data of a study of human versus mouse CDR3 diversity and MHC coevolution. Study conclusions and caveats: About 1.6 million TCR beta clonotypes were estimated for humans, the largest repertoire.

Germline CDR1 MNHNS, CDR2 SASEGT. The CDR3 extends over 15 amino acids. Regarding this clone: Its antigen is unknown.

Assay used: immunoSEQ multiplex PCR; TCRdb lists only in-frame clones, some missing. The sample yields 45,000 to 75,000 clones, around 94% seen once. The source is a person aged 55-75 years in good health. This rearrangement joins TRBV6-1 to TRBJ2-5, with a possible D match to TRBD1 (6 bases). The DNA matches TRBJ2-7 better at its end, which makes the J call doubtful. The sample was naive CD4+ T cells from blood. Sample subset: CD45RO-negative CD62L-positive naive CD4 T cells. As DNA, the CDR3 is TGTGCCAGCACAACCCAGGGACACCTAGTCTACGAGCAGTACTTC. As protein: CASTTQGHLVYEQYF.